This T cell receptor beta chain came from a study of vaccination effects on CD4 cells after COVID-19. Before any sequencing was done, the ViraFEST assay used viral peptide pools to expand antigen-specific CD4+ T cells. Researchers isolated CD4+ T cells once less than 13 days of culture had elapsed. Absence of prior SARS-CoV-2 infection characterized the vaccine recipients, who showed negative nucleocapsid antibodies. The data were produced by immunoSEQ multiplex PCR, yet TCRdb's version contains in-frame clones alone and is incomplete. The table lists 78,000 or so clones, 60% to 85% of them singletons. As to this clone: Its target is unknown.

This CDR3 region has 13 residues. V was clipped by 1 base and J by 5 bases, with 9 bases between them. Germline V lookup: CDR1 SGHRS, CDR2 YFSETQ. The chain combines TRBV5-1 with TRBJ2-5, with D tentatively TRBD1 (5 bases). Sequences were derived from CD4+ T cells from PBMCs cultured with SARS-CoV-2 spike peptides, sampled before COVID-19 vaccination. This clonotype was sampled from a human donor who received a COVID-19 vaccine. CDR3 in amino acids: CASSLQGRETQYF. For the CDR3, the DNA is TGCGCCAGCAGCTTGCAGGGTAGGGAGACCCAGTACTTC.